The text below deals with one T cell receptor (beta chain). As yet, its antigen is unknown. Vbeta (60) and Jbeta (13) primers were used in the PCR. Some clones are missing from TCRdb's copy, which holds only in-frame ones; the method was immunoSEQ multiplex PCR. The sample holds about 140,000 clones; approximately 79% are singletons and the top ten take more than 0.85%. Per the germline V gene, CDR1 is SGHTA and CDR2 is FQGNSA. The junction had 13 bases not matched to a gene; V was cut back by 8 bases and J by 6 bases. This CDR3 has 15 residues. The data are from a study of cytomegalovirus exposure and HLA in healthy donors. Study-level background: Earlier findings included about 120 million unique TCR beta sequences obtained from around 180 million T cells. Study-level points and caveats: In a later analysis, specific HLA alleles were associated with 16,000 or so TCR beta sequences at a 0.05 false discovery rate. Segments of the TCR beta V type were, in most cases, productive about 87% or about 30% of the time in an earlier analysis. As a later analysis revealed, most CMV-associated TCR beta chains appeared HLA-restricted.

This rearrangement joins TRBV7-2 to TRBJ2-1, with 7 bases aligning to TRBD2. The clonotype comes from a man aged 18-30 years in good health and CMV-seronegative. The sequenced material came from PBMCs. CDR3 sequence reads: CASGPGGRQLNEQFF. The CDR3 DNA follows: TGTGCCAGCGGCCCGGGGGGACGGCAGCTCAATGAGCAGTTCTTC.